This T cell receptor (beta chain) was retrieved from a study of blood T cell repertoires in COVID-19. Background on the study: Acute and convalescent COVID-19 specimens originated in the United States, Italy and Spain. The cDNA or gDNA used as material had been derived from T cells, B-cell-depleted T cells, or PBMCs.

The assay was immunoSEQ multiplex PCR, and TCRdb's table has in-frame clones only and misses some. This table holds about 260,000 clones, about 87% found once. The material sequenced was peripheral blood. The TCR was taken from a woman aged 40 to 50 who had recovered from COVID-19.

Written as DNA, the CDR3 is TGTGCCAGCAGCCGGACAGGGGTTAGAAACAATGAGCAGTTCTTC. Its translation is CASSRTGVRNNEQFF. The chain recombines TRBV6-5 with TRBJ2-1, with TRBD1 identical over 9 bases. With V trimmed by 6 bases and J by 5 bases, 8 bases remained unmatched. The CDR3 length is 15 residues. Germline loops: CDR1 MNHEY, CDR2 SVGAGI.